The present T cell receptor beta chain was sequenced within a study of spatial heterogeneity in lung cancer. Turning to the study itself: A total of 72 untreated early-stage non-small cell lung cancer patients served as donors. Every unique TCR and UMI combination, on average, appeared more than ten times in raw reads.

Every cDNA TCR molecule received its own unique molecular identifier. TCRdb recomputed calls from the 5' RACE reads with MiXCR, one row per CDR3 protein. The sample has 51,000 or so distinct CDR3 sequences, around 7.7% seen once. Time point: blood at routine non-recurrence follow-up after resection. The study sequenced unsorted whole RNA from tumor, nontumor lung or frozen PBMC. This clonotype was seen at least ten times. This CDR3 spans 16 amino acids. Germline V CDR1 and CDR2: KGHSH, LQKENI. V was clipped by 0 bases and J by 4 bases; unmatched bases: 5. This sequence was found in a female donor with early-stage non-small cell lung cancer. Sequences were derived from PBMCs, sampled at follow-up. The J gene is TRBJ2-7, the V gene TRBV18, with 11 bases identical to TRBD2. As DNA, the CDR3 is TGTGCCAGCTCACCACCTAGCGGGGGGGTCCTATACGAGCAGTACTTC. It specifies CASSPPSGGVLYEQYF.